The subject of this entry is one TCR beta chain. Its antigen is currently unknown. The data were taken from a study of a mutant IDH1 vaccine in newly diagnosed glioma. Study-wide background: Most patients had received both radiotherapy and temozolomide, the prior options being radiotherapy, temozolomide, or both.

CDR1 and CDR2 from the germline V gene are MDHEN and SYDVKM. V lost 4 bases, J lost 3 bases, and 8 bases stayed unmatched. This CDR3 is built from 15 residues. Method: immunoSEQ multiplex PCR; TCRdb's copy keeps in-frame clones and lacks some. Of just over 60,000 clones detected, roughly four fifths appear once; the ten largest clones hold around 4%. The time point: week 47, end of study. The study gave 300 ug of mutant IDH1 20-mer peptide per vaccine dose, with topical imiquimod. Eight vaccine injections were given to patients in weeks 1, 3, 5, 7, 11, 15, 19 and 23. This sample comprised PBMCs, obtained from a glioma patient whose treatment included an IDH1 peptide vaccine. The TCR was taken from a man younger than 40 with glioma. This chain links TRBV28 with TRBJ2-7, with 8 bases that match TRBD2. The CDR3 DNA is TGTGCCAGCAGTTCCTCCGGGAGGGGGGGCTACGAGCAGTACTTC. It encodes CASSSSGRGGYEQYF.